This T cell receptor (beta chain) was identified in a study of cytomegalovirus exposure and HLA in healthy donors. Overall study: Early released data had about 80 million unique TCRs, all coming from HLA-typed donors.

Use of 60 Vbeta and 13 Jbeta primers characterized the PCR. Only in-frame clones appear in the TCRdb table, and some are missing; sequencing was by immunoSEQ multiplex PCR. Of just over 150,000 clones listed, around 74% were seen once; the top ten hold 2% to 2.5%. This clone was seen more than once but under ten times. The CDR3 is 13 residues long. The junction had 2 bases not matched to a gene; V was cut back by 2 bases and J by 4 bases. Germline V gene sequence: CDR1 SGHTS, CDR2 YDEGEE. Sequences were obtained from PBMCs. This receptor was taken from a female donor in good health and CMV-seronegative. The chain carries TRBV5-8 and TRBJ1-2, with TRBD1 matching over 7 bases. CDR3 DNA sequence: TGTGCCAGCAGCTTACGGGACAGCTATGGCTACACCTTC. It yields the protein CASSLRDSYGYTF.